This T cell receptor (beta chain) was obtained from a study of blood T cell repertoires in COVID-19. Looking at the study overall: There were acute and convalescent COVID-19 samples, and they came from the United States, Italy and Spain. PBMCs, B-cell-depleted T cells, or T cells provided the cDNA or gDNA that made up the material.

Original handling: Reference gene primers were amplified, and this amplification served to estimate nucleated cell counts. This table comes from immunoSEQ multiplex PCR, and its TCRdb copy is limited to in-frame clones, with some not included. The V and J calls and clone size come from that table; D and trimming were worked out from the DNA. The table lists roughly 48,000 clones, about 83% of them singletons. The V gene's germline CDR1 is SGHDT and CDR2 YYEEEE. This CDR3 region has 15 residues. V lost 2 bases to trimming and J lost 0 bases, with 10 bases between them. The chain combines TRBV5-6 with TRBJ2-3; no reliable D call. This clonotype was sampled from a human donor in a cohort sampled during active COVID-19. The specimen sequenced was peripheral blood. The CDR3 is CASSFLSSSTDTQYF. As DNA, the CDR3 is TGTGCCAGCAGCTTCTTGTCCTCTAGCACAGATACGCAGTATTTT.